A selection of T cell receptor beta chains follows, all from one sample in a study of blood T cell repertoires in COVID-19. The data were produced by immunoSEQ multiplex PCR, yet TCRdb's version contains in-frame clones alone and is incomplete. In the table there are some 200,000 clones, around 84% of which are singletons. The sequenced sample consisted of peripheral blood. These TCRs come from a woman in her seventies with COVID-19, enrolled during active disease. Both conserved end residues are trimmed from each CDR3.

v_call cdr3_aa
TRBV11-2 ASSKGQGVTVYEQY
TRBV2 ASSGTSGAYEQY
TRBV18 ASSPITLGTGAGNTIY
TRBV4-1 ASSQDLRGSTDTQY
TRBV6-6 ASKRSQAGNRDEQF
TRBV5-1 ASSSGGIYSEAF
TRBV19 ASSVIPGGHL
TRBV2 ASMAEINEKLF
TRBV6-5 ASSSRGVGTEAF
TRBV27 ASSFRGPNSPLH
TRBV19 ASSVRDSHTDTQY
TRBV5-1 ASSLSQGQLVGYT
TRBV28 ASSSPFPREERDTQY
TRBV5-6 ASSLFGGQYHNEKLF
TRBV7-8 ASSLHGSNQPQH
TRBV7-2 ASSFRGDYGYT
TRBV4-1 ASSRPPNTEAF
TRBV12-3/TRBV12-4 ASSQKETQY
TRBV6-4 ASSPLAGTGTDTQY
TRBV29-1 SVDRRPNTGELF
TRBV30 AWSRIAGAYEQY
TRBV9 ASSASGTGVEKLF
TRBV9 ASSAGGQAVHEQY
TRBV5-1 ASSLSPGQGVGGYT
TRBV28 ASRRQGRANYGYT
TRBV4-1 ASSQVSPNTGELF
TRBV19 ASSLDRDTEAF
TRBV27 ASSSAKNIQY
TRBV5-1 ASSLDGGRTDTQY
TRBV23-1 ASPQTGVNTEAF
TRBV2 ASSEATGEPQH
TRBV2 ASRKRQGYEKLF
TRBV5-1 ASSLGASGNTIY
TRBV19 ASSMTLRAEAF
TRBV28 ASSFVGGRTDTQY
TRBV5-6 ASSVRAYDEKLF
TRBV7-9 ASSHNQPQH
TRBV27 ASSFGGGNTIY
TRBV11-2 ASSLYPGETQY
TRBV18 ASSPSAGSDEQF
TRBV10-3 AIGDRKETQY
TRBV28 ASRPRDRYTEAF
TRBV19 ATRLAGSPNEQF
TRBV5-1 ASSTGTGFVETQY
TRBV21-1 ATRTGGDEQF
TRBV3-1/TRBV3-2 ASSPLDSLNSPLH
TRBV28 ASRPAGNTIY
TRBV21-1 ASSNPLLAAVQGIQY
TRBV27 ASSYLLNSPLH
TRBV6-6 ASSSTLGGYQPQH
TRBV4-2 ASNLVAGDISDTQY
TRBV24-1 ATSDFTGQETQY
TRBV5-1 ASSPTSGGSTDTQY
TRBV30 AWSVRNRVSYNEQF
TRBV7-2 ASSPRSSGALH
TRBV15 ATWAGGETQY
TRBV18 ASSPFATSGSLAGELF